The sequence of this TCR beta chain was determined in a study of T-cell reconstitution after alpha-beta-depleted transplantation in children. Germline loops: CDR1 MNHEY, CDR2 SVGAGI. Between the trimmed V and J ends, which lost 3 bases and 4 bases, there was a span of 15 bases. The CDR3 is made up of 15 amino acids. This clonotype was detected many times. Unique molecular identifiers were built into the TCRbeta library. TCRdb re-called the PCR reads with MiXCR, one entry per CDR3 protein. The sample gives 200,000 to 250,000 distinct CDR3 sequences, 9.5% to 13% of which show up once; under 30% is in the top ten.

This specimen consisted of PBMCs, obtained before TCRalphabeta/CD19-depleted stem cell transplant. The V call is TRBV6-5, the J call TRBJ1-1, with D hard to call. This receptor was obtained from a child under three years old with acute myeloid leukemia, due to receive a stem cell transplant. The CDR3 nucleotides are TGTGCCAGCAGTTATTGGGGAACCGTCCCCACTGAAGCTTTCTTT. Encoded protein: CASSYWGTVPTEAFF.